Listed below are T cell receptor beta chains from one sample, sequenced in a study of shared clonotypes between healthy human individuals. Sequencing used immunoSEQ multiplex PCR; TCRdb keeps in-frame clones, though not all of them. In the table there are over 950,000 clones, about 72% of which are singletons. The sequencing input was memory CD4+ T cells from PBMCs. These receptors all stem from a man aged 18 to 29 in good health. Some clones in this sample may be carry-over from other donors' samples. Both conserved end residues are part of each CDR3. The D gene is left open where the match is weak. Size values are once, few and many counts, or a class for expanded clones, and some rows have none.

V	J	D	size	CDR3	DNA
TRBV13	TRBJ2-1	-	-	CASSLVPLGDNEQFF	TGTGCCAGCAGCTTAGTTCCCCTAGGGGACAATGAGCAGTTCTTC
TRBV10-3	TRBJ2-4	-	few	CAISESMTQAGYF	TGTGCCATCAGTGAGTCAATGACCCAGGCCGGATACTTC
TRBV18	TRBJ2-3	TRBD1	-	CASSPIAAGGTDTQYF	TGTGCCAGCTCACCGATCGCGGCAGGGGGAACAGATACGCAGTATTTT
TRBV6-5	TRBJ2-5	TRBD1	-	CASSPTDRVGETQYF	TGTGCCAGCAGTCCCACAGACAGGGTCGGGGAGACCCAGTACTTC
TRBV28	TRBJ2-7	TRBD1	-	CASYRGPSYEQYF	TGTGCCAGCTACAGGGGGCCATCCTACGAGCAGTACTTC
TRBV9	TRBJ2-2	-	-	CASSFGPANTGELFF	TGTGCCAGCAGCTTTGGGCCGGCGAACACCGGGGAGCTGTTTTTT
TRBV7-2	TRBJ2-7	-	-	CASSYSVDSTYEQYF	TGTGCCAGCAGCTACTCCGTAGATAGTACTTACGAGCAGTACTTC
TRBV28	TRBJ2-7	-	-	CASSSPRDGPYEQYF	TGTGCCAGCAGCAGCCCCCGGGACGGGCCGTACGAGCAGTACTTC
TRBV2	TRBJ2-1	-	-	CASSARARYNEQFF	TGTGCCAGCAGCGCTAGAGCCCGTTACAATGAGCAGTTCTTC
TRBV6-5	TRBJ1-4	-	once	CASSYSRGEKLFF	TGTGCCAGCAGTTACTCGCGGGGGGAAAAACTGTTTTTT
TRBV6-6	TRBJ1-1	-	few	CASSPARPAEAFF	TGTGCCAGCAGCCCCGCCCGGCCCGCTGAAGCTTTCTTT
TRBV19	TRBJ2-2	TRBD1	-	CATRIPGQLTGELFF	TGTGCCACTAGAATTCCGGGACAGCTCACCGGGGAGCTGTTTTTT
TRBV5-6	TRBJ2-5	TRBD2	-	CASSLAGGPETQYF	TGTGCCAGCAGCTTGGCGGGAGGGCCAGAGACCCAGTACTTC
TRBV5-4	TRBJ2-3	TRBD1	-	CASSAAGGEDTQYF	TGTGCCAGCAGCGCGGCAGGGGGCGAAGATACGCAGTATTTT
TRBV2	TRBJ2-1	-	-	CASSPQDRLRFF	TGTGCCAGCAGTCCCCAGGACAGACTACGGTTCTTC
TRBV7-8	TRBJ1-2	-	-	CASSEEINYGYTF	TGTGCCAGCAGTGAAGAAATTAACTATGGCTACACCTTC
TRBV2	TRBJ2-5	-	-	CASSASYAEGETQYF	TGTGCCAGCAGTGCAAGTTATGCAGAGGGGGAGACCCAGTACTTC
TRBV7-2	TRBJ2-5	-	-	CASSLGASLQETQYF	TGTGCCAGCAGCTTGGGGGCCTCCCTTCAAGAGACCCAGTACTTC
TRBV18	TRBJ1-5	TRBD1	-	CASSQQQGSNQPQHF	TGTGCCAGCTCACAACAACAGGGGAGCAATCAGCCCCAGCATTTT
TRBV28	TRBJ1-2	-	-	CASSLGEYGYTF	TGTGCCAGCAGTTTAGGAGAGTATGGCTACACCTTC
TRBV9	TRBJ1-4	-	-	CASSPRGGLTNEKLFF	TGTGCCAGCAGCCCGAGAGGGGGATTAACTAATGAAAAACTGTTTTTT
TRBV6-5	TRBJ1-2	-	many	CASGSSYGYTF	TGTGCCAGCGGATCCTCCTATGGCTACACCTTC
TRBV5-6	TRBJ1-2	TRBD1	-	CASSLGQGKDGYTF	TGTGCCAGCAGCTTGGGACAGGGAAAAGATGGCTACACCTTC
TRBV5-5	TRBJ2-2	TRBD2	-	CASRTGLDTGELFF	TGTGCCAGCAGGACGGGACTAGACACCGGGGAGCTGTTTTTT
TRBV5-4	TRBJ1-1	-	-	CASSFGGPGTEAFF	TGTGCCAGCAGCTTCGGTGGCCCGGGGACTGAAGCTTTCTTT
TRBV18	TRBJ1-4	-	-	CASSPPGGVAEKLFF	TGTGCCAGCTCACCACCGGGAGGGGTTGCCGAAAAACTGTTTTTT
TRBV28	TRBJ1-5	-	few	CASSLPGAGGAQHF	TGTGCCAGCAGTTTACCAGGGGCGGGGGGAGCCCAGCATTTT
TRBV5-1	TRBJ1-5	-	few	CASAPGDSNQPQHF	TGCGCCAGTGCTCCGGGGGATAGCAATCAGCCCCAGCATTTT
TRBV5-8	TRBJ1-5	-	-	CASSFRGSNQPQHF	TGTGCCAGCAGCTTTCGGGGTAGCAATCAGCCCCAGCATTTT
TRBV27	TRBJ2-5	-	once	CASSLSGREVQETQYF	TGTGCCAGCAGTTTATCAGGCAGGGAGGTCCAAGAGACCCAGTACTTC
TRBV5-8	TRBJ2-2	TRBD1	once	CASSLSGTGGRELFF	TGTGCCAGCAGCTTGTCGGGGACAGGGGGACGGGAGCTGTTCTTT
TRBV6-1	TRBJ1-1	-	-	CASSARFGRNTEAFF	TGTGCCAGCAGTGCCCGCTTCGGAAGGAACACTGAAGCTTTCTTT
TRBV28	TRBJ1-3	-	-	CASSLWGGLGNTIYF	TGTGCCAGCAGTTTATGGGGGGGGCTTGGAAACACCATATATTTT
TRBV9	TRBJ2-1	TRBD1	-	CASSPQRGRSHNEQFF	TGTGCCAGCAGCCCACAAAGGGGGCGGTCACACAATGAGCAGTTCTTC
TRBV5-4	TRBJ2-2	-	-	CASSLAAIRGPKNTGELFF	TGTGCCAGCAGCTTGGCCGCTATCCGAGGACCCAAGAACACCGGGGAGCTGTTTTTT
TRBV28	TRBJ1-5	TRBD1	many	CASSPARGQSNQPQHF	TGTGCCAGCAGTCCCGCCCGGGGACAGAGCAATCAGCCCCAGCATTTT
TRBV14	TRBJ2-5	-	-	CASSPRYMGWQETQYF	TGTGCCAGCAGCCCGAGATATATGGGTTGGCAAGAGACCCAGTACTTC
TRBV19	TRBJ2-1	TRBD2	-	CASSIPLAGANEQFF	TGTGCCAGTAGTATCCCCCTAGCGGGAGCGAATGAGCAGTTCTTC
TRBV7-2	TRBJ2-7	-	-	CASSLGEGLGSSYEQYF	TGTGCCAGCAGCTTAGGAGAGGGGCTGGGTAGCTCCTACGAGCAGTACTTC
TRBV7-8	TRBJ1-2	TRBD1	-	CASSLLAPTGGGGYTF	TGTGCCAGCAGCTTACTCGCCCCAACAGGGGGCGGTGGCTACACCTTC
TRBV14	TRBJ2-7	-	-	CASGVNLYEQYF	TGTGCCAGCGGCGTGAACCTGTACGAGCAGTACTTC
TRBV2	TRBJ2-5	-	-	CASSDPRRRSIQETQYF	TGTGCCAGCAGTGACCCCCGGAGGAGGAGTATCCAAGAGACCCAGTACTTC
TRBV5-4	TRBJ2-1	TRBD2	-	CASSLTSGSMNEQFF	TGTGCCAGCAGCTTGACTAGCGGGAGTATGAATGAGCAGTTCTTC
TRBV25-1	TRBJ2-7	TRBD2	-	CAAGLAGGHEQYF	TGTGCCGCGGGACTAGCGGGAGGGCACGAGCAGTACTTC
TRBV19	TRBJ1-5	-	-	CASSQGFTQPQHF	TGTGCCAGTAGCCAGGGGTTTACTCAGCCCCAGCATTTT
TRBV10-3	TRBJ2-3	TRBD2	-	CAISAQRAGGDTQYF	TGTGCCATCAGTGCTCAGAGGGCGGGAGGAGATACGCAGTATTTT
TRBV7-9	TRBJ1-1	-	-	CASSPQQGRGNTEAFF	TGTGCCAGCAGCCCCCAACAGGGACGGGGGAACACTGAAGCTTTCTTT
TRBV9	TRBJ2-7	-	-	CASSRLGNMAPYEQYF	TGTGCCAGCAGTCGATTAGGAAATATGGCTCCCTACGAGCAGTACTTC
TRBV5-1	TRBJ1-1	-	-	CASSLVGQVTEAFF	TGCGCCAGCAGCTTGGTAGGTCAGGTCACTGAAGCTTTCTTT
TRBV27	TRBJ2-5	-	-	CASSFRNVPTHF	TGTGCCAGCAGTTTCCGGAACGTCCCAACACACTTC
TRBV9	TRBJ2-5	-	-	CASSVGQGAVAETQYF	TGTGCCAGCAGCGTAGGTCAGGGTGCAGTCGCGGAGACCCAGTACTTC
TRBV29-1	TRBJ2-1	TRBD2	-	CSVLRRLADGNEQFF	TGCAGCGTATTAAGACGACTAGCGGATGGGAATGAGCAGTTCTTC
TRBV10-3	TRBJ1-1	-	once	CAISLRADTEAFF	TGTGCCATCAGTCTCCGGGCCGACACTGAAGCTTTCTTT
TRBV7-9	TRBJ2-3	-	-	CASSYSSTDTQYF	TGTGCCAGCAGCTACTCTAGCACAGATACGCAGTATTTT
TRBV28	TRBJ2-2	-	-	CASSPPGGDTGELFF	TGTGCCAGCAGTCCCCCGGGTGGAGACACCGGGGAGCTGTTTTTT
TRBV21-1	TRBJ2-7	-	-	CASSKDKAIYEQYF	TGTGCCAGCAGCAAGGATAAAGCTATCTACGAGCAGTACTTC
TRBV28	TRBJ1-5	TRBD1	-	CASSPSGTGGGQPQHF	TGTGCCAGCAGTCCTTCCGGGACAGGGGGGGGTCAGCCCCAGCATTTT